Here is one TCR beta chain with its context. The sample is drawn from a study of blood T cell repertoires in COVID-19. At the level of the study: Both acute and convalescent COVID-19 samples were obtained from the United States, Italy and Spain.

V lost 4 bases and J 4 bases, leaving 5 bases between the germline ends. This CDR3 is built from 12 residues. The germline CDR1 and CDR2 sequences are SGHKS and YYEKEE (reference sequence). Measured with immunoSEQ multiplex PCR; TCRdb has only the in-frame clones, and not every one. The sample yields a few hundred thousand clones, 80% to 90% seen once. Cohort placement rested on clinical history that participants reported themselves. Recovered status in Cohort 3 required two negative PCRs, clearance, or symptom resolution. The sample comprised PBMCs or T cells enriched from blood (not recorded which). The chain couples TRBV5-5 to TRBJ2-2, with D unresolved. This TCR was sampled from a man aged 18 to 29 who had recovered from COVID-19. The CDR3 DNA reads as TGTGCCAGCAGCCCCTTCACCGGGGAGCTGTTTTTT. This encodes CASSPFTGELFF.